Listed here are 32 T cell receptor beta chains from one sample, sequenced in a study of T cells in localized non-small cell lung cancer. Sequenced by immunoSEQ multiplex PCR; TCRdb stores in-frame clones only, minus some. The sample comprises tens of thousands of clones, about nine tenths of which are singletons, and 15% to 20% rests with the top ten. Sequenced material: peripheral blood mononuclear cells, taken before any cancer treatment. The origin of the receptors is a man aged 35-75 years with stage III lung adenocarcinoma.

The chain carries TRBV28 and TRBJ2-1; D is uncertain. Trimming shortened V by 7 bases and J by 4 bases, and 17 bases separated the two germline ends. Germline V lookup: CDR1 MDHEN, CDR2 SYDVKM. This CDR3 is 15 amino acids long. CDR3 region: CASTSSLFDYNEQFF. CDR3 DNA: TGTGCCAGCACCTCGAGCCTATTCGATTACAATGAGCAGTTCTTC.

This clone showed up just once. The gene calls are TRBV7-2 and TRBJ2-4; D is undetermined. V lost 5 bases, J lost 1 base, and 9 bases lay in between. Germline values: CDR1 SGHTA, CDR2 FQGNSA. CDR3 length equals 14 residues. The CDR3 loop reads CASSPSWAKNIQYF. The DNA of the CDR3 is TGTGCCAGCAGCCCCTCCTGGGCCAAAAACATTCAGTACTTC.

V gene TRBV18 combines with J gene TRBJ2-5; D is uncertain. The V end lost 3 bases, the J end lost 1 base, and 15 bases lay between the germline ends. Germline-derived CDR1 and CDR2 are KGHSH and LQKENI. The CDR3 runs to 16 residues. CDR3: CASSPRDLTLQETQYF. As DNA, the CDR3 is TGTGCCAGCTCACCCCGTGATTTGACACTCCAAGAGACCCAGTACTTC.

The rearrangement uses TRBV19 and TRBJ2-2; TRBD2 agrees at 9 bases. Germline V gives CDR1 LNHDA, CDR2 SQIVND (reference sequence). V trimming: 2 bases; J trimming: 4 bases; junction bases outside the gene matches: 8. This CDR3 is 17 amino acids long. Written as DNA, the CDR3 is TGTGCCAGTAGTATATATCTAGCGGGGACCGGCACCGGGGAGCTGTTTTTT. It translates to CASSIYLAGTGTGELFF.

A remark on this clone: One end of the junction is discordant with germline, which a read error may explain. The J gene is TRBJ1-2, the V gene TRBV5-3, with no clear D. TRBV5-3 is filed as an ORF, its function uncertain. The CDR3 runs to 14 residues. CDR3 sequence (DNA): TGTGCCAGCAGCTTGTCCGGGTACGACTATGGCTACACCTTC. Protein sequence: CASSLSGYDYGYTF.

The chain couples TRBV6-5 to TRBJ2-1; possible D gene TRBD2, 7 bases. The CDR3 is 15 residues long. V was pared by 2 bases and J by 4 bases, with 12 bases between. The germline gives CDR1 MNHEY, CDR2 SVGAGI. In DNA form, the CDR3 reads TGTGCCAGCAGTTACGTGGGGGGGCGATACAATGAGCAGTTCTTC. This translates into CASSYVGGRYNEQFF.

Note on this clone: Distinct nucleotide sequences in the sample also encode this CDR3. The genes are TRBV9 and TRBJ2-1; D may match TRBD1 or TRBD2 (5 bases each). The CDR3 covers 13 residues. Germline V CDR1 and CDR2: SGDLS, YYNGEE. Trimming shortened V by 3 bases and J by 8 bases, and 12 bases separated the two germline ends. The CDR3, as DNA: TGTGCCAGCAGCGGTGGGGGTAGCGATGAGCAGTTCTTC. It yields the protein CASSGGGSDEQFF.

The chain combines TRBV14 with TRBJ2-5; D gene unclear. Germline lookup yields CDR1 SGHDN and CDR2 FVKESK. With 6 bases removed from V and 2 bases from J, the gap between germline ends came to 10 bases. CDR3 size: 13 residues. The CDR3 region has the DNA TGTGCCAGCAGTTCGTCGTTACAAGAGACCCAGTACTTC. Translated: CASSSSLQETQYF. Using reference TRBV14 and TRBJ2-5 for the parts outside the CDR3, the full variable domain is EAGVTQFPSHSVIEKGQTVTLRCDPISGHDNLYWYRRVMGKEIKFLLHFVKESKQDESGMPNNRFLAERTGGTYSTLKVQPAELEDSGVYFCASSSSLQETQYFGPGTRLLVL.

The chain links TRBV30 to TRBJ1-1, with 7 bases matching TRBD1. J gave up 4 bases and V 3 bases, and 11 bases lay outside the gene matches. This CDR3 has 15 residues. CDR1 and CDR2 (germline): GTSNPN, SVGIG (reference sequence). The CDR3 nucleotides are TGTGCCTGGAGCGCAGGGACAGCCTTTAGCACTGAAGCTTTCTTT. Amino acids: CAWSAGTAFSTEAFF.

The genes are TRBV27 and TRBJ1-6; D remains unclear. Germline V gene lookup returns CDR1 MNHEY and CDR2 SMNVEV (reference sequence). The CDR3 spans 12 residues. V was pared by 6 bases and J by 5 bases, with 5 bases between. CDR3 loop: CASRDNNSPLHF. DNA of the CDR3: TGTGCCAGCAGAGACAATAATTCACCCCTCCACTTT.

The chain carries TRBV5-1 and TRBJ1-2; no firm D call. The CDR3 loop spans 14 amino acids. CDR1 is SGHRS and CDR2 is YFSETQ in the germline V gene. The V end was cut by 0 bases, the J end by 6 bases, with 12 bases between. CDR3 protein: CASSLVGREDGYTF. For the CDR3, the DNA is TGCGCCAGCAGCTTGGTCGGCCGTGAAGATGGCTACACCTTC. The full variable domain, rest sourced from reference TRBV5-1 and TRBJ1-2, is KAGVTQTPRYLIKTRGQQVTLSCSPISGHRSVSWYQQTPGQGLQFLFEYFSETQRNKGNFPGRFSGRQFSNSRSEMNVSTLELGDSALYLCASSLVGREDGYTFGSGTRLTVV.

CDR3 in amino acids: CASSLGRFEQYF. CDR3 bases: TGTGCCAGCAGCTTGGGACGGTTCGAGCAGTACTTC. The genes are TRBV5-6 and TRBJ2-7; no clear D. The germline V and J ends were trimmed by 0 bases and 6 bases, with 7 bases remaining between them. The CDR3 has 12 amino acids. Germline V lookup: CDR1 SGHDT, CDR2 YYEEEE.

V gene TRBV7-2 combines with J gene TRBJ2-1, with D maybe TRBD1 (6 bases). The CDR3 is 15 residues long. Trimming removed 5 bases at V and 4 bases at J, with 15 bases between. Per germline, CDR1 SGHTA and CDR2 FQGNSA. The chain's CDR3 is CASSGTGLPYNEQFF. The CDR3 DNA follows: TGTGCCAGCAGCGGAACAGGGTTGCCGTACAATGAGCAGTTCTTC.

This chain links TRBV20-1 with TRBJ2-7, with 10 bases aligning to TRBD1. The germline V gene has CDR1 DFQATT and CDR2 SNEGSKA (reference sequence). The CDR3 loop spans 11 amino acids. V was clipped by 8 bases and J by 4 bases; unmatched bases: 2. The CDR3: CSSDRGYEQYF. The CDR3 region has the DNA TGCAGTTCGGACAGGGGGTACGAGCAGTACTTC.

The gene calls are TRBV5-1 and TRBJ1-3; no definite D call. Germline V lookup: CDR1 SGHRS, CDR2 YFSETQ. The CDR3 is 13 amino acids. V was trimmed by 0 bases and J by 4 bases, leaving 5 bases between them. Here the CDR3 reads CASSLDLGNTIYF. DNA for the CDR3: TGCGCCAGCAGCTTGGACTTGGGAAACACCATATATTTT.

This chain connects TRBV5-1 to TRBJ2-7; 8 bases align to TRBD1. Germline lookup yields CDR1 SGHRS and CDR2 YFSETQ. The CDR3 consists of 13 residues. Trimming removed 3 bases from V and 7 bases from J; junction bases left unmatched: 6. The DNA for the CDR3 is TGCGCCAGCAGCTCCCAGGGGGCAAGAGAGCAGTACTTC. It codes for CASSSQGAREQYF. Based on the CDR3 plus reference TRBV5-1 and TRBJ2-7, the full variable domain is KAGVTQTPRYLIKTRGQQVTLSCSPISGHRSVSWYQQTPGQGLQFLFEYFSETQRNKGNFPGRFSGRQFSNSRSEMNVSTLELGDSALYLCASSSQGAREQYFGPGTRLTVT.

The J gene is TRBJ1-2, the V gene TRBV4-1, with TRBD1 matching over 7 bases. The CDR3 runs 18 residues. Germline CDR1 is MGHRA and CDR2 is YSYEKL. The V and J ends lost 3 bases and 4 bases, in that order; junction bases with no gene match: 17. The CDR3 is CASSQVPGQLGVGYGYTF. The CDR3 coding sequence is TGCGCCAGCAGCCAGGTCCCGGGACAGTTGGGGGTGGGCTATGGCTACACCTTC.

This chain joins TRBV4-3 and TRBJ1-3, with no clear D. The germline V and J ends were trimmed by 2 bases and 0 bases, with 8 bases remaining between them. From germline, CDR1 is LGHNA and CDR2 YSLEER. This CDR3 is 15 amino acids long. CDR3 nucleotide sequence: TGCGCCAGCAGCCAACATAGGAGCTCTGGAAACACCATATATTTT. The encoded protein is CASSQHRSSGNTIYF.

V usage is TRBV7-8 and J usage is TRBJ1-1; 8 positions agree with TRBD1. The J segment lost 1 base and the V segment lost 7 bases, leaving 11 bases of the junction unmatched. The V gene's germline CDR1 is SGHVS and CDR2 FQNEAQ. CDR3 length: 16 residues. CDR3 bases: TGTGCCAGCATCAGAAGGCAGGGGGCCGCGAACACTGAAGCTTTCTTT. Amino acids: CASIRRQGAANTEAFF.

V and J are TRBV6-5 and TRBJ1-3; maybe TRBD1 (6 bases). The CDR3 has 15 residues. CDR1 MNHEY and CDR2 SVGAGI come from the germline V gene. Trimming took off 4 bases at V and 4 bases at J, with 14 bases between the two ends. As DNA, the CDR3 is TGTGCCAGCAGTTCCTCGGGGGCGGGGGGAAACACCATATATTTT. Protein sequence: CASSSSGAGGNTIYF.

The CDR3, as DNA: TGTGCCACCAGCAGCTTAGACAGGAACGCAGATACGCAGTATTTT. This sequence encodes CATSSLDRNADTQYF. J is TRBJ2-3 and V is TRBV15, with D tentatively TRBD1 (6 bases). CDR1 is LNHNV and CDR2 is YYDKDF in the germline V gene (reference sequence). This CDR3 is 15 amino acids long. The V end was cut by 3 bases, the J end by 4 bases, with 14 bases between.

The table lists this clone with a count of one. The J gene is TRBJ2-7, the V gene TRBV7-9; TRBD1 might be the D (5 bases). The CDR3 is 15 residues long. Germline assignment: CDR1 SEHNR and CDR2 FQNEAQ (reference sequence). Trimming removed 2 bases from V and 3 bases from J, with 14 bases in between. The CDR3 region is CASSLRSQENYEQYF. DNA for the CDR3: TGTGCCAGCAGCTTAAGATCACAGGAAAACTACGAGCAGTACTTC.

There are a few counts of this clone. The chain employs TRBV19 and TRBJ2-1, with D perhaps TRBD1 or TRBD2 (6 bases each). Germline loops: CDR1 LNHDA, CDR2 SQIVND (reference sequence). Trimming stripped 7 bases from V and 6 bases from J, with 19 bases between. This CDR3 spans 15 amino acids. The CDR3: CASTPLRGGINEQFF. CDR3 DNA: TGTGCCAGTACCCCCTTACGAGGGGGGATCAATGAGCAGTTCTTC.

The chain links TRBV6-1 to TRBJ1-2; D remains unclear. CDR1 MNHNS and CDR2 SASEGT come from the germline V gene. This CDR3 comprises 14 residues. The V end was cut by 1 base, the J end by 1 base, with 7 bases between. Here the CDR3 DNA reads TGTGCCAGCAGTGAAGTTGGGAATAACTATGGCTACACCTTC. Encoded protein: CASSEVGNNYGYTF.

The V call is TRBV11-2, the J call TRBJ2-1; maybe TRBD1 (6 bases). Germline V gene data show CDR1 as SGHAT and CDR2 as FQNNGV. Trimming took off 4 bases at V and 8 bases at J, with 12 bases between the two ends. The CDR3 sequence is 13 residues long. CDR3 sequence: CASSSSTGDEQFF. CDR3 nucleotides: TGTGCCAGCAGCTCCTCGACAGGCGATGAGCAGTTCTTC.

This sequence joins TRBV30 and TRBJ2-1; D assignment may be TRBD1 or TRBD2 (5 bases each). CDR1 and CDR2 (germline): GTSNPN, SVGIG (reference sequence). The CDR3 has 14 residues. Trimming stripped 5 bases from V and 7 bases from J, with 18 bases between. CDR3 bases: TGTGCCTGGCTACCGGGACCTAAAAAAAATGAGCAGTTCTTC. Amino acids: CAWLPGPKKNEQFF.

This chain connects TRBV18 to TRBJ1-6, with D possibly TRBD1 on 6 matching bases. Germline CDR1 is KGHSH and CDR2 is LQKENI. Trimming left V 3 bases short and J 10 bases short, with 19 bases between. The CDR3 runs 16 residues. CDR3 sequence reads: CASSPPQGRQPSPLHF. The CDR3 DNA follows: TGTGCCAGCTCACCCCCACAGGGCCGACAACCGTCACCCCTCCACTTT.

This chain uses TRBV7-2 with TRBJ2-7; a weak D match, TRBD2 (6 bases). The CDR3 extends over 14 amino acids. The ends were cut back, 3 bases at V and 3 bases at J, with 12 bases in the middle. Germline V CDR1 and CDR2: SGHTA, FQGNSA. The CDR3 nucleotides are TGTGCCAGCAGCTTCTCTAGCGCCTACTACGAGCAGTACTTC. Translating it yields CASSFSSAYYEQYF.

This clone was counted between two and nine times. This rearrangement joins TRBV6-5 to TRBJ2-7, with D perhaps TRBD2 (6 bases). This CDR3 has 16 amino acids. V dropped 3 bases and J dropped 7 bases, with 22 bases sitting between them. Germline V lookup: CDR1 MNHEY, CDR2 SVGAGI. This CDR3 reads CASSYSQQISGGEQYF. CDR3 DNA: TGTGCCAGCAGTTATTCACAACAGATATCCGGAGGGGAGCAGTACTTC.

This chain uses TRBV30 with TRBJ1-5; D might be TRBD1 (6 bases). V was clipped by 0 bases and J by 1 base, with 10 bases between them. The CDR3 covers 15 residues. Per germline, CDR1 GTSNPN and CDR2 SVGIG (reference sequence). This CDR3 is CAWSVQGRSNQPQHF. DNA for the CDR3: TGTGCCTGGAGTGTACAGGGAAGGAGCAATCAGCCCCAGCATTTT.

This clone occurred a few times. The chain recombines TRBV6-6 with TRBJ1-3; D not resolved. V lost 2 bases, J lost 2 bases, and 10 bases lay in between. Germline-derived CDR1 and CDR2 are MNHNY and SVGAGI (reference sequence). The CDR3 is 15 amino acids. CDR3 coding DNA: TGTGCCAGCAGTTACAATCCGGGGACTGGAAACACCATATATTTT. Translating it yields CASSYNPGTGNTIYF.

In DNA, the CDR3 is TGTGCCAGCAGCTTGTGGGACATCTCGAACACCGGGGAGCTGTTTTTT. As protein: CASSLWDISNTGELFF. The chain combines TRBV5-6 with TRBJ2-2, with TRBD1 as a possible D gene (6 bases). V lost 1 base, J lost 0 bases, and 10 bases lay in between. Germline values: CDR1 SGHDT, CDR2 YYEEEE. The CDR3 runs 16 residues.